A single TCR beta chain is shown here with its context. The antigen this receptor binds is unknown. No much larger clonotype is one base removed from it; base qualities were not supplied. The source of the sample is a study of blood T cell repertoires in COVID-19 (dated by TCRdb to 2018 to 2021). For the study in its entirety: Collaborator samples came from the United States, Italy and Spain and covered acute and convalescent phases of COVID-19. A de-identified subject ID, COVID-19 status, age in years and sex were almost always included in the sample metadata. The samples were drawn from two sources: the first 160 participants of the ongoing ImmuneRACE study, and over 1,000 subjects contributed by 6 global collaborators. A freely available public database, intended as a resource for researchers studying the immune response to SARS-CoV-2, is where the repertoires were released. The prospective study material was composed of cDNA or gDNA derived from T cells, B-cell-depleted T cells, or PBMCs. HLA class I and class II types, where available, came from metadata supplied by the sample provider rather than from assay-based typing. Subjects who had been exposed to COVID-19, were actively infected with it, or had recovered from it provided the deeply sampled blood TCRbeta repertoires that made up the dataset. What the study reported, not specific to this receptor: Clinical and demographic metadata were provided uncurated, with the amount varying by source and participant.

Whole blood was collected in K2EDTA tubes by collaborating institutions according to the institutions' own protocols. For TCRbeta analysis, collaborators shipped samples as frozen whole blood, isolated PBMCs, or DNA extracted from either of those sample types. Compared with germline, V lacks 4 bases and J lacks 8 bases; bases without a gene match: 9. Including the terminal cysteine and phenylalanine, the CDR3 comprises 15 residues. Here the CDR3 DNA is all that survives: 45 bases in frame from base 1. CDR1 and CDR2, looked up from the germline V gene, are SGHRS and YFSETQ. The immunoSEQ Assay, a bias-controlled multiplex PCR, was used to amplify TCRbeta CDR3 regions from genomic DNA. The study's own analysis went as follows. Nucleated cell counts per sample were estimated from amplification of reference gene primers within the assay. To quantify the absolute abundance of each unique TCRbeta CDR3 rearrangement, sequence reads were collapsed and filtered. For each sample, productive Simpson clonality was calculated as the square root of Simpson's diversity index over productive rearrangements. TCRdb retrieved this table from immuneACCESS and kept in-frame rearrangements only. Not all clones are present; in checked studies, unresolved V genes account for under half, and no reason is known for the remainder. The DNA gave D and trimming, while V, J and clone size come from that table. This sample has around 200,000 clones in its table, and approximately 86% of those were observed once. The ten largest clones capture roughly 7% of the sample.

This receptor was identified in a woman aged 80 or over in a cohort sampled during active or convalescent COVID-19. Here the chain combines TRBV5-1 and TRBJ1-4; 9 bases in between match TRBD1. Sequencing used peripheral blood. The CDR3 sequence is CASSTLQGAGEKLFF. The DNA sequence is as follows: TGCGCCAGCAGCACCTTACAGGGGGCGGGAGAAAAACTGTTTTTT. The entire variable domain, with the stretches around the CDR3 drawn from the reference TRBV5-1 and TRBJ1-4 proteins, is KAGVTQTPRYLIKTRGQQVTLSCSPISGHRSVSWYQQTPGQGLQFLFEYFSETQRNKGNFPGRFSGRQFSNSRSEMNVSTLELGDSALYLCASSTLQGAGEKLFFGSGTQLSVL.